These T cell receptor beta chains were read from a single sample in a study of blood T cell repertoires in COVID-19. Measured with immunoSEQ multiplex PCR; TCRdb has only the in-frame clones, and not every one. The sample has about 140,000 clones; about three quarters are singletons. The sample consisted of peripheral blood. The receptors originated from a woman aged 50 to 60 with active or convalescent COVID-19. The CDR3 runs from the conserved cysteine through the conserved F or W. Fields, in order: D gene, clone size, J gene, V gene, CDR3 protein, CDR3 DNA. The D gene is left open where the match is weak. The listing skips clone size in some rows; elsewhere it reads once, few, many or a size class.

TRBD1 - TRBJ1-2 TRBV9 CASSADRGLSNGYTF TGTGCCAGCAGCGCCGACAGGGGACTGAGTAATGGCTACACCTTC
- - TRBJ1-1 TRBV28 CASSLRGSITEAFF TGTGCCAGCAGTTTAAGAGGGTCAATCACTGAAGCTTTCTTT
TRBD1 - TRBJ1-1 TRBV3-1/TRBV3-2 CASRGTAQNTEAFF TGTGCCAGCAGGGGGACAGCCCAGAACACTGAAGCTTTCTTT
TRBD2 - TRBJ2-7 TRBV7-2 CASSRGDYDYEQYF TGTGCCAGCAGCCGTGGGGACTACGACTACGAGCAGTACTTC
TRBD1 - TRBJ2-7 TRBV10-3 CAISSGTGGPSSYEQYF TGTGCCATCAGTTCCGGGACAGGGGGCCCATCCTCCTACGAGCAGTACTTC
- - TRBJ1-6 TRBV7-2 CASSPGGTYNSPLHF TGTGCCAGCAGCCCCGGGGGAACCTATAATTCACCCCTCCACTTT
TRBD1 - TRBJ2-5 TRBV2 CASRQGTQETQYF TGTGCCAGCCGACAGGGAACACAAGAGACCCAGTACTTC
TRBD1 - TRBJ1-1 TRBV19 CASSIPSYRGHLNTEAFF TGTGCCAGTAGTATCCCTTCGTACAGGGGCCACTTGAACACTGAAGCTTTCTTT
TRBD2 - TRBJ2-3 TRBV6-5 CASSYPLAGDTDTQYF TGTGCCAGCAGTTACCCCCTAGCGGGGGACACAGATACGCAGTATTTT
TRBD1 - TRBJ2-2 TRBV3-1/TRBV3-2 CASSQVQGARTGELFF TGTGCCAGCAGCCAAGTACAGGGGGCAAGGACCGGGGAGCTGTTTTTT
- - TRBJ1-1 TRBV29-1 CSVTKALNTEAFF TGCAGCGTCACTAAAGCCTTGAACACTGAAGCTTTCTTT
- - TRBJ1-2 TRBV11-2 CASSLGDYDGYTF TGTGCCAGCAGCTTAGGGGACTATGATGGCTACACCTTC
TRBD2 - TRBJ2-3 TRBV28 CASTLTGLARDTQYF TGTGCCAGTACTTTGACGGGACTAGCAAGAGATACGCAGTATTTT
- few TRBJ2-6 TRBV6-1 CASSEMGQALSGANVLTF TGTGCCAGCAGTGAAATGGGGCAGGCCCTCTCTGGGGCCAACGTCCTGACTTTC
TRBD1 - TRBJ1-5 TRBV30 CAWRLQGAYQPQHF TGTGCCTGGAGGCTACAGGGGGCATATCAGCCCCAGCATTTT
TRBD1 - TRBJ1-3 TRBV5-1 CASSPGQPSGNTIYF TGCGCCAGCAGCCCGGGACAGCCTTCTGGAAACACCATATATTTT
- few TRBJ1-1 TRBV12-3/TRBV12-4 CASSPPGNTEAFF TGTGCCAGCAGCCCCCCGGGGAACACTGAAGCTTTCTTT